One and the same sample provided the 23 T cell receptor beta chains below, sequenced in a study of PD-1 and CTLA-4 blockade in melanoma. Produced via immunoSEQ multiplex PCR; TCRdb's table is partial and in-frame only. The repertoire holds about 28,000 clones, with approximately 90% as singletons. Sequenced material: CD8+ T cells from peripheral blood, taken from a patient given anti-PD-1 treatment. The receptors originated from a human donor with melanoma.

This chain connects TRBV14 to TRBJ2-5; no reliable D call. The germline V gene encodes CDR1 SGHDN and CDR2 FVKESK. This CDR3 region has 13 residues. V was shortened by 4 bases and J by 0 bases, with 6 bases between the two germline ends. This CDR3 is CASSRYDQETQYF. CDR3 bases: TGTGCCAGCAGCCGGTACGACCAAGAGACCCAGTACTTC.

The chain joins TRBV11-2 to TRBJ1-1; the D is unclear. The CDR3 covers 15 residues. Trimming left V 0 bases short and J 1 base short, with 9 bases between. The germline gives CDR1 SGHAT, CDR2 FQNNGV. The CDR3 reads CASSLDTIPNTEAFF. The DNA for the CDR3 is TGTGCCAGCAGCTTAGACACAATCCCGAACACTGAAGCTTTCTTT.

The DNA for the CDR3 is TGTGCCAGCAGTTCAACAGGGGTCCGGGACACTGAAGCTTTCTTT. Translating it yields CASSSTGVRDTEAFF. The chain carries TRBV28 and TRBJ1-1; TRBD1 matches at 7 bases. Germline assignment: CDR1 MDHEN and CDR2 SYDVKM. V was clipped by 4 bases and J by 3 bases; unmatched bases: 8. The CDR3 runs 15 residues.

This clone turned up a few times. The rearrangement links TRBV13 to TRBJ1-2, with D perhaps matching TRBD1 (5 bases). V was clipped by 2 bases and J by 1 base, with 5 bases between them. The CDR3 runs 13 residues. Germline V gene sequence: CDR1 PRHDT, CDR2 FYEKMQ (reference sequence). The CDR3, as DNA: TGTGCCAGCAGCTTAAGGGGTAACTATGGCTACACCTTC. Its translation is CASSLRGNYGYTF.

This clone was detected once. The V and J genes are TRBV30 and TRBJ2-7, with D possibly being TRBD2 (6 bases). The ends were cut back, 4 bases at V and 3 bases at J, with 7 bases in the middle. The CDR3 totals 11 residues. Germline V gene data show CDR1 as GTSNPN and CDR2 as SVGIG (reference sequence). CDR3 sequence reads: CAWMRGYEQYF. The CDR3 nucleotides read TGTGCCTGGATGCGGGGCTACGAGCAGTACTTC.

The chain recombines TRBV30 with TRBJ1-2; 7 nucleotides line up with TRBD1. V dropped 0 bases and J dropped 6; count of bases not matched to a gene: 10. The CDR3 length is 15 residues. CDR1 is GTSNPN, CDR2 SVGIG, per germline (reference sequence). The DNA of the CDR3 is TGTGCCTGGAGTGTACCCCCCAGGGGGTATCATGGCTACACCTTC. Encoded protein: CAWSVPPRGYHGYTF.

The rearrangement links TRBV19 to TRBJ2-3, with 11 bases lining up with TRBD2. Germline V gene sequence: CDR1 LNHDA, CDR2 SQIVND (reference sequence). CDR3 length equals 15 residues. Trimming removed 3 bases from V and 6 bases from J; junction bases left unmatched: 5. CDR3: CASSILAGGKDTQYF. The CDR3 bases are TGTGCCAGTAGTATTTTAGCGGGAGGGAAGGATACGCAGTATTTT. Combining the CDR3 with reference TRBV19 and TRBJ2-3 gives the whole variable domain DGGITQSPKYLFRKEGQNVTLSCEQNLNHDAMYWYRQDPGQGLRLIYYSQIVNDFQKGDIAEGYSVSREKKESFPLTVTSAQKNPTAFYLCASSILAGGKDTQYFGPGTRLTVL.

The chain is built from TRBV6-1 and TRBJ2-1; TRBD1 might be the D (5 bases). The CDR3 spans 15 residues. V was clipped by 1 base and J by 8 bases, with 15 bases between them. The V gene's germline CDR1 is MNHNS and CDR2 SASEGT. CDR3 loop: CASSEGVLGHDEQFF. As DNA, the CDR3 is TGTGCCAGCAGTGAAGGGGTTTTGGGGCACGATGAGCAGTTCTTC.

The chain combines TRBV28 with TRBJ1-4; perhaps TRBD1 as D (5 bases). The CDR3 is 14 residues long. Germline loops: CDR1 MDHEN, CDR2 SYDVKM. V was shortened by 6 bases and J by 0 bases, with 8 bases between the two germline ends. CDR3 residues: CASRRGATNEKLFF. CDR3 bases: TGTGCCAGCAGGAGGGGTGCAACTAATGAAAAACTGTTTTTT.

The chain recombines TRBV6-2 or TRBV6-3 with TRBJ1-1; D unclear. CDR3 size: 15 residues. V lost 2 bases, J lost 2 bases, and 12 bases lay in between. The germline V gene encodes CDR1 MNHEY and CDR2 SVGEGT. The CDR3 nucleotides are TGTGCCAGCAGTTACGCCGACAAGTTAAACACTGAAGCTTTCTTT. It codes for CASSYADKLNTEAFF.

The genes are TRBV30 and TRBJ2-1; maybe TRBD2 (6 bases). The V end lost 5 bases, the J end lost 0 bases, and 8 bases lay between the germline ends. The CDR3 runs to 13 residues. Germline V gene data show CDR1 as GTSNPN and CDR2 as SVGIG (reference sequence). The CDR3 nucleotides are TGTGCCTGGGTGGGGGGCTCCTACAATGAGCAGTTCTTC. Its protein is CAWVGGSYNEQFF.

The chain couples TRBV27 to TRBJ1-1; D is unresolved. CDR1 is MNHEY and CDR2 is SMNVEV in the germline V gene (reference sequence). The CDR3 is 12 residues long. The ends were cut back, 4 bases at V and 1 base at J, with 4 bases in the middle. The CDR3 is CASSSRNTEAFF. In DNA, the CDR3 is TGTGCCAGCAGTTCCAGGAACACTGAAGCTTTCTTT.

This clone was seen more than once but under ten times. The chain links TRBV4-1 to TRBJ2-7; 11 bases line up with TRBD2. The germline V gene encodes CDR1 MGHRA and CDR2 YSYEKL. J was trimmed by 2 bases and V by 0 bases; bases with no gene match: 0. CDR3 length: 15 amino acids. The CDR3 here is CASSQDSGRAYEQYF. CDR3 DNA sequence: TGCGCCAGCAGCCAAGATAGCGGGAGGGCCTACGAGCAGTACTTC.

The chain carries TRBV7-9 and TRBJ1-4; D gene uncertain. CDR1 is SEHNR and CDR2 is FQNEAQ in the germline V gene (reference sequence). V lost 1 base to trimming and J lost 3 bases, with 6 bases between them. The CDR3 has 14 residues. CDR3 residues: CASSLVGSNEKLFF. The CDR3 DNA sequence: TGTGCCAGCAGCTTAGTGGGCTCTAATGAAAAACTGTTTTTT.

This rearrangement joins TRBV7-9 to TRBJ2-1; 7 nucleotides agree with TRBD2. The V and J ends lost 3 bases and 7 bases, in that order; junction bases with no gene match: 6. Germline V gene lookup returns CDR1 SEHNR and CDR2 FQNEAQ (reference sequence). The CDR3 is 14 residues long. CDR3 sequence: CASSFFLAENEQFF. In DNA form, the CDR3 reads TGTGCCAGCAGCTTTTTCCTAGCGGAAAATGAGCAGTTCTTC. The full variable domain, with the rest looked up from reference TRBV7-9 and TRBJ2-1, is DTGVSQNPRHKITKRGQNVTFRCDPISEHNRLYWYRQTLGQGPEFLTYFQNEAQLEKSRLLSDRFSAERPKGSFSTLEIQRTEQGDSAMYLCASSFFLAENEQFFGPGTRLTVL.

This clone showed up just once. This chain uses TRBV30 with TRBJ2-7; D ambiguous. This CDR3 has 13 residues. Between the trimmed V and J ends, which lost 1 base and 5 bases, there was a span of 12 bases. Per germline, CDR1 GTSNPN and CDR2 SVGIG (reference sequence). CDR3 DNA sequence: TGTGCCTGGAGTGCTGGGAAGGTAAACGAGCAGTACTTC. It encodes CAWSAGKVNEQYF.

The V call is TRBV5-4, the J call TRBJ2-1; possibly TRBD2 for D (6 bases). The CDR3 runs to 18 residues. With 0 bases removed from V and 1 base from J, the gap between germline ends came to 17 bases. Per germline, CDR1 SGHNT and CDR2 YYREEE (reference sequence). CDR3 DNA sequence: TGTGCCAGCAGCTTGGCGGGGGAAGGCTCGGAGTCCTACAATGAGCAGTTCTTC. It codes for CASSLAGEGSESYNEQFF.

Only a few counts were recorded for this clone. This chain links TRBV5-1 with TRBJ2-7; D gene unclear. The CDR3 has 13 residues. With 1 base removed from V and 2 bases from J, the gap between germline ends came to 7 bases. The germline gives CDR1 SGHRS, CDR2 YFSETQ. CDR3 sequence: CASSLNTAYEQYF. The CDR3, as DNA: TGCGCCAGCAGCTTGAACACTGCCTACGAGCAGTACTTC.

The CDR3 sequence: CASSFMTRGETQYF. DNA for the CDR3: TGCGCCAGCAGCTTTATGACTAGGGGAGAGACCCAGTACTTC. This chain connects TRBV5-1 to TRBJ2-5; D perhaps matches TRBD2 (6 bases). The germline gives CDR1 SGHRS, CDR2 YFSETQ. V lost 2 bases and J lost 4, with 12 bases in between. This CDR3 has 14 residues.

About this clone itself: The sample carries other DNA sequences with the same CDR3. The chain joins TRBV5-1 to TRBJ2-7, with a tentative D call TRBD2 (5 bases). Trimming shortened V by 6 bases and J by 4 bases, and 14 bases separated the two germline ends. CDR1 is SGHRS, CDR2 YFSETQ, per germline. The CDR3 is 13 amino acids. The CDR3 DNA reads TGCGCCAGCACCCCAACAGAGGGATACGAGCAGTACTTC. Residues: CASTPTEGYEQYF.

The chain carries TRBV19 and TRBJ2-7, with D tentatively TRBD1 or TRBD2 (5 bases each). The germline V and J ends were trimmed by 5 bases and 0 bases, with 8 bases remaining between them. CDR3 size: 13 residues. Germline CDR1 and CDR2: LNHDA and SQIVND (reference sequence). The DNA of the CDR3 is TGTGCCAGTAGTGTGGGGGTCTCCTACGAGCAGTACTTC. Translation: CASSVGVSYEQYF.

V usage is TRBV29-1 and J usage is TRBJ1-2; no clear D gene. The germline V gene encodes CDR1 SQVTM and CDR2 ANQGSEA. Trimming took 3 bases from V and 1 from J, leaving 12 bases between them. CDR3 length: 14 amino acids. The CDR3 loop reads CSVEGGGNNYGYTF. CDR3 coding DNA: TGCAGCGTTGAGGGAGGCGGTAATAACTATGGCTACACCTTC.

The rearrangement uses TRBV27 and TRBJ1-4; no definite D call. CDR1 and CDR2 (germline): MNHEY, SMNVEV (reference sequence). Trimming removed 6 bases from V and 4 bases from J, with 9 bases in between. The CDR3 totals 13 residues. CDR3 protein: CASRSMGNEKLFF. CDR3 bases: TGTGCCAGCAGGTCCATGGGTAATGAAAAACTGTTTTTT.